Described below is a single T cell receptor beta chain sequence and its context. The method was immunoSEQ multiplex PCR; TCRdb's version includes in-frame clones alone and lacks a portion of them. The top ten hold roughly 14% of the sample, which has 100,000 or so clones, around 83% seen once. Trimming took off 2 bases at V and 5 bases at J, with 0 bases between the two ends. Germline-derived CDR1 and CDR2 are SEHNR and FQNEAQ (reference sequence). This CDR3 is built from 11 residues. These data originate in a study of radiotherapy plus CTLA-4 blockade in lung cancer. The clonotype originates from a human donor with non-small cell lung cancer that progressed on radiotherapy plus ipilimumab. Sequencing used peripheral blood, obtained from a patient treated with radiotherapy plus ipilimumab. This rearrangement joins TRBV7-9 to TRBJ1-4; the D is unclear. CDR3 amino acids: CASSLNEKLFF. The CDR3 DNA sequence: TGTGCCAGCAGCTTAAATGAAAAACTGTTTTTT. The full variable domain, rest sourced from reference TRBV7-9 and TRBJ1-4, is DTGVSQNPRHKITKRGQNVTFRCDPISEHNRLYWYRQTLGQGPEFLTYFQNEAQLEKSRLLSDRFSAERPKGSFSTLEIQRTEQGDSAMYLCASSLNEKLFFGSGTQLSVL.